This is a list of T cell receptor beta chains from one sample in a study of regulatory T cells in long-lasting Graves disease. TCRdb passed the multiplex PCR reads through MiXCR, listing each CDR3 protein once. The table records approximately 400,000 distinct CDR3 sequences, around 14% of them present only once. The sample also formed part of further work on T cells in Graves' hyperthyroidism and ophthalmopathy.

The sequencing used peripheral blood mononuclear cells (PBMCs), collected at new diagnosis, from a patient treated with antithyroid drugs. The receptors come from a young woman with Graves disease. CDR3s include the opening cysteine and the closing phenylalanine or tryptophan. A D gene is named only where the DNA matches it firmly. A row's size may be missing; if present it is once, few, many or a size class.

J: TRBJ1-2
D: NA
V: TRBV30
size: once
CDR3: CAWRAGTDGYTF
DNA: TGTGCCTGGAGAGCCGGGACCGATGGCTACACCTTC

J: TRBJ1-1
D: NA
V: TRBV10-3
size: many
CDR3: CAISETQGSTEAFF
DNA: TGTGCCATCAGTGAGACGCAGGGGAGCACTGAAGCTTTCTTT

J: TRBJ2-2
D: TRBD1
V: TRBV13
size: few
CDR3: CASKRPGQGAAGELFF
DNA: TGTGCCAGCAAAAGACCGGGACAGGGGGCTGCCGGGGAGCTGTTTTTT

J: TRBJ2-1
D: TRBD2
V: TRBV7-8
size: many
CDR3: CASSLANAGGPNEQFF
DNA: TGTGCCAGCAGCTTAGCGAACGCGGGAGGGCCGAATGAGCAGTTCTTC

J: TRBJ1-5
D: NA
V: TRBV29-1
size: many
CDR3: CSVEGRGQESNQPQHF
DNA: TGCAGCGTTGAAGGGCGTGGGCAGGAAAGCAATCAGCCCCAGCATTTT

J: TRBJ2-5
D: NA
V: TRBV18
size: many
CDR3: CASSPTTSPWRETQYF
DNA: TGTGCCAGCTCACCAACAACCAGCCCCTGGCGAGAGACCCAGTACTTC

J: TRBJ1-5
D: TRBD1
V: TRBV4-1
size: few
CDR3: CASSQDRDGRGLQPQHF
DNA: TGCGCCAGCAGCCAAGATAGGGACGGAAGGGGGCTGCAGCCCCAGCATTTT

J: TRBJ2-1
D: TRBD2
V: TRBV15
size: NA
CDR3: CATSRRVTSGPYNEQFF
DNA: TGTGCCACCAGCAGGAGGGTTACTAGCGGACCCTACAATGAGCAGTTCTTC

J: TRBJ2-2
D: TRBD2
V: TRBV20-1
size: many
CDR3: CSARDPSRTSGRNTGELFF
DNA: TGCAGTGCTAGAGATCCTTCAAGGACTAGCGGGAGGAACACCGGGGAGCTGTTTTTT

J: TRBJ2-7
D: TRBD2
V: TRBV4-2
size: NA
CDR3: CASSTLAGENYEQYF
DNA: TGTGCCAGCAGCACTCTAGCGGGAGAGAATTACGAGCAGTACTTC

J: TRBJ2-2
D: NA
V: TRBV28
size: NA
CDR3: CASSFPQGNTGELFF
DNA: TGTGCCAGCAGTTTTCCCCAAGGAAACACCGGGGAGCTGTTTTTT

J: TRBJ2-7
D: NA
V: TRBV20-1
size: many
CDR3: CSAREAGALPYEQYF
DNA: TGCAGTGCTAGAGAAGCAGGTGCCCTGCCCTACGAGCAGTACTTC

J: TRBJ2-5
D: NA
V: TRBV30
size: NA
CDR3: CAWSVSRASGTQYF
DNA: TGTGCCTGGAGTGTAAGCAGGGCTTCCGGGACCCAGTACTTC

J: TRBJ1-1
D: NA
V: TRBV27
size: many
CDR3: CASSFTGILNTEAFF
DNA: TGTGCCAGCAGTTTTACAGGGATCCTGAACACTGAAGCTTTCTTT

J: TRBJ2-7
D: TRBD2
V: TRBV3-1
size: few
CDR3: CASSQEPPRLAGTYEQYF
DNA: TGTGCCAGCAGCCAAGAACCCCCCCGACTAGCGGGAACCTACGAGCAGTACTTC

J: TRBJ2-1
D: TRBD2
V: TRBV20-1
size: few
CDR3: CSARDRTGGPYNEQFF
DNA: TGCAGTGCTAGAGATCGTACGGGAGGGCCTTACAATGAGCAGTTCTTC

J: TRBJ2-1
D: TRBD2
V: TRBV4-2
size: few
CDR3: CASSQVSLAGGSEQFF
DNA: TGTGCCAGCAGCCAAGTATCGCTAGCGGGAGGGAGTGAGCAGTTCTTC

J: TRBJ2-3
D: TRBD2
V: TRBV6-1
size: few
CDR3: CASIQGGRTDTQYF
DNA: TGTGCCAGCATCCAGGGAGGGAGGACAGATACGCAGTATTTT

J: TRBJ2-1
D: NA
V: TRBV5-1
size: many
CDR3: CASSKSPTDEQFF
DNA: TGCGCCAGCAGCAAGTCACCCACGGATGAGCAGTTCTTC

J: TRBJ2-3
D: TRBD2
V: TRBV5-1
size: NA
CDR3: CASSDGTSGSRADAQYF
DNA: TGCGCCAGCAGCGATGGGACTAGCGGGAGCCGAGCAGATGCGCAGTATTTT

J: TRBJ2-5
D: TRBD2
V: TRBV20-1
size: once
CDR3: CSAAFSGSSETQYF
DNA: TGCAGTGCTGCGTTCAGCGGGAGTAGTGAGACCCAGTACTTC

J: TRBJ1-5
D: NA
V: TRBV18
size: many
CDR3: CASSPRGPGYSNQPQHF
DNA: TGTGCCAGCTCACCACGGGGGCCAGGGTATAGCAATCAGCCCCAGCATTTT

J: TRBJ2-2
D: NA
V: TRBV6-5
size: many
CDR3: CASKFLGTNTGELFF
DNA: TGTGCCAGCAAGTTTCTCGGGACGAACACCGGGGAGCTGTTTTTT

J: TRBJ1-2
D: NA
V: TRBV12-3/TRBV12-4
size: many
CDR3: CASGATGYGYTF
DNA: TGTGCCAGCGGGGCCACGGGCTATGGCTACACCTTC

J: TRBJ2-1
D: TRBD2
V: TRBV12-3/TRBV12-4
size: many
CDR3: CASSLRGLAGEQFF
DNA: TGTGCCAGCAGTTTAAGGGGACTAGCCGGTGAGCAGTTCTTC

J: TRBJ1-5
D: NA
V: TRBV20-1
size: NA
CDR3: CSAREGNGQSQHF
DNA: TGCAGTGCTAGAGAGGGAAACGGTCAGTCCCAGCATTTT